This T cell receptor beta chain was sequenced during a study of blood T cell repertoires in COVID-19. Study-level information: Both acute and convalescent COVID-19 samples were obtained from the United States, Italy and Spain.

The table came from immunoSEQ multiplex PCR; TCRdb's copy has only in-frame clones and leaves some out. The table lists 60,000 to 70,000 clones, over 80% of them singletons, with approximately 7.9% in the top ten. This CDR3 comprises 14 residues. Trimming stripped 0 bases from V and 3 bases from J, with 9 bases between. Looked up from germline, CDR1 is SGHDN and CDR2 is FVKESK. The rearrangement uses TRBV14 and TRBJ2-7; D may be TRBD2 (5 bases). The sequenced material came from peripheral blood. This TCR was recovered from a human donor in a cohort sampled during active COVID-19. The DNA for the CDR3 is TGTGCCAGCAGCCAAGATTTAGGGAGCTACGAGCAGTACTTC. This sequence encodes CASSQDLGSYEQYF. Full variable domain (missing parts from reference TRBV14 and TRBJ2-7): EAGVTQFPSHSVIEKGQTVTLRCDPISGHDNLYWYRRVMGKEIKFLLHFVKESKQDESGMPNNRFLAERTGGTYSTLKVQPAELEDSGVYFCASSQDLGSYEQYFGPGTRLTVT.